One and the same sample provided the 27 T cell receptor beta chains below, sequenced in a study of shared T cell receptors in the human thymus. Libraries were prepared by immunoSEQ multiplex PCR; TCRdb keeps only in-frame clonotypes and omits some of them. The table includes about 380,000 clones, 95% detected once. The sequenced material came from thymocytes. The receptor source for this set is a human donor.

The rearrangement links TRBV6-1 to TRBJ2-7; tentatively, D is TRBD1 (5 bases). CDR3 length: 17 amino acids. CDR1 is MNHNS, CDR2 SASEGT, per germline. The V end was cut by 1 base, the J end by 5 bases, with 21 bases between. CDR3 sequence reads: CASSEEEMGQGDHEQYF. In DNA form, the CDR3 reads TGTGCCAGCAGTGAAGAGGAGATGGGGCAGGGTGACCACGAGCAGTACTTC.

This sequence joins TRBV6-1 and TRBJ2-1, with no clear D. The CDR3 runs to 13 residues. Germline values: CDR1 MNHNS, CDR2 SASEGT. V was pared by 8 bases and J by 0 bases, with 8 bases between. The CDR3 DNA is TGTGCCAGCGTGGGCAACTCCTACAATGAGCAGTTCTTC. Translating it yields CASVGNSYNEQFF.

The rearrangement links TRBV7-8 to TRBJ2-4; 7 bases fit TRBD1. With V trimmed by 0 bases and J by 7 bases, 9 bases remained unmatched. The germline CDR1 and CDR2 sequences are SGHVS and FQNEAQ. The CDR3 sequence is 16 residues long. The CDR3, as DNA: TGTGCCAGCAGCTTAGCCAGACAGGGAAGGCAGAACATTCAGTACTTC. This codes for CASSLARQGRQNIQYF.

In its sample, this clone was seen once. The genes are TRBV29-1 and TRBJ1-1, with 9 bases fitting TRBD1. The CDR3 loop spans 12 amino acids. CDR1 SQVTM and CDR2 ANQGSEA come from the germline V gene. Losses at the gene ends were 8 bases for V and 10 bases for J; bases not matched to a gene: 11. CDR3 DNA: TGCAGCCCAGAACAGGGGGCGAGGGGAGCTTTCTTT. Protein sequence: CSPEQGARGAFF.

The V and J genes are TRBV5-6 and TRBJ1-4; TRBD1 might be the D (6 bases). CDR1 SGHDT and CDR2 YYEEEE come from the germline V gene. Trimming removed 0 bases from V and 4 bases from J, with 22 bases in between. The CDR3 consists of 19 residues. The CDR3 sequence: CASSLAPPLRQDVNEKLFF. The CDR3 DNA reads TGTGCCAGCAGCTTGGCCCCGCCCCTCCGACAGGACGTTAATGAAAAACTGTTTTTT.

V gene TRBV27 combines with J gene TRBJ2-2, with 10 bases that match TRBD1. CDR1 and CDR2 from the germline V gene are MNHEY and SMNVEV (reference sequence). CDR3 size: 18 residues. Trimming took 7 bases from V and 1 from J; bases not matched to a gene: 12. The CDR3 DNA reads as TGTGCCAGCATCCCCCTAGGGACAGGGGTAAGGAACACCGGGGAGCTGTTTTTT. Translating it yields CASIPLGTGVRNTGELFF.

CDR3 sequence (DNA): TGTGCCTGGAGGGAAAAGGGGACAGTTCGGACCAATTCACCCCTCCACTTT. Translation: CAWREKGTVRTNSPLHF. The V and J genes are TRBV30 and TRBJ1-6; TRBD1 aligns across 7 bases. In germline, CDR1 is GTSNPN, CDR2 SVGIG (reference sequence). This CDR3 comprises 17 residues. Unmatched junction bases numbered 15, after V lost 3 bases and J lost 7 bases.

The chain joins TRBV14 to TRBJ2-7; maybe TRBD1 (5 bases). The germline V and J ends were trimmed by 8 bases and 6 bases, with 20 bases remaining between them. CDR1 SGHDN and CDR2 FVKESK come from the germline V gene. This CDR3 comprises 14 residues. CDR3 in amino acids: CASGQVGPPPEQYF. CDR3 bases: TGTGCCAGCGGGCAGGTGGGGCCCCCACCCGAGCAGTACTTC.

This clone was detected only once. The chain is built from TRBV7-2 and TRBJ2-5; the D is unclear. The germline CDR1 and CDR2 sequences are SGHTA and FQGNSA. This CDR3 is 14 amino acids long. V was trimmed by 0 bases and J by 5 bases, leaving 10 bases between them. CDR3 in amino acids: CASSLAAAVETQYF. The CDR3 DNA reads TGTGCCAGCAGCTTAGCGGCAGCTGTCGAGACCCAGTACTTC.

This clone was detected once. The chain carries TRBV14 and TRBJ2-7; 7 positions match TRBD2. The CDR3 length is 16 residues. Trimming at V came to 4 bases and at J to 0 bases, leaving 9 bases not matched to a gene. Germline CDR1 SGHDN, CDR2 FVKESK. The CDR3 region has the DNA TGTGCCAGCAGCCCGGTCCTAGCGGAGAGCTCCTACGAGCAGTACTTC. It specifies CASSPVLAESSYEQYF.

The CDR3 loop reads CASTLTPGLAGENTQYF. For the CDR3, the DNA is TGTGCCAGCACCCTAACCCCGGGACTAGCGGGAGAAAATACGCAGTATTTT. V usage is TRBV7-9 and J usage is TRBJ2-3; 14 bases agree with TRBD2. The CDR3 spans 17 residues. Germline CDR1 reads SEHNR; CDR2 reads FQNEAQ (reference sequence). V was pared by 7 bases and J by 7 bases, with 13 bases of the junction left unmatched.

In DNA form, the CDR3 reads TGTGCCAGCAGTGAAGGGCTAGCGGGAGTGTGTGGCACAGATACGCAGTATTTT. This codes for CASSEGLAGVCGTDTQYF. The chain uses TRBV2 and TRBJ2-3, with 10 bases matching TRBD2. CDR1 is SNHLY and CDR2 is FYNNEI in the germline V gene. V was pared by 1 base and J by 1 base, with 8 bases of the junction left unmatched. The CDR3 has 18 amino acids.

The chain uses TRBV14 and TRBJ2-1; D remains unclear. Germline values: CDR1 SGHDN, CDR2 FVKESK. The CDR3 length is 15 residues. Deletions cut 6 bases from V and 0 bases from J, with 12 bases between. CDR3 sequence: CASRKHSSSYNEQFF. Here the CDR3 DNA reads TGTGCCAGCAGAAAACATTCGAGCTCCTACAATGAGCAGTTCTTC.

The J gene is TRBJ2-1, the V gene TRBV18, with TRBD2 matching 12 bases. The V segment lost 5 bases and the J segment 0 bases; nucleotides outside the gene matches: 11. The CDR3 totals 19 residues. Germline V gives CDR1 KGHSH, CDR2 LQKENI. Here the CDR3 reads CASSVASGRALRSYNEQFF. DNA of the CDR3: TGTGCCAGCTCAGTAGCTAGCGGGAGGGCCCTTCGCTCCTACAATGAGCAGTTCTTC. Full variable domain (outside the CDR3, taken from reference TRBV18 and TRBJ2-1): NAGVMQNPRHLVRRRGQEARLRCSPMKGHSHVYWYRQLPEEGLKFMVYLQKENIIDESGMPKERFSAEFPKEGPSILRIQQVVRGDSAAYFCASSVASGRALRSYNEQFFGPGTRLTVL.

The V gene is TRBV30, the J gene TRBJ2-7; D is perhaps TRBD2 (5 bases). CDR3 length: 17 amino acids. Deletions cut 0 bases from V and 3 bases from J, with 21 bases between. Germline V lookup: CDR1 GTSNPN, CDR2 SVGIG (reference sequence). In DNA form, the CDR3 reads TGTGCCTGGAGTGTTCCCCCCCACACTCGAGGGCACTACGAGCAGTACTTC. Translated, it gives CAWSVPPHTRGHYEQYF. Complete variable domain (other parts from reference TRBV30 and TRBJ2-7): SQTIHQWPATLVQPVGSPLSLECTVEGTSNPNLYWYRQAAGRGLQLLFYSVGIGQISSEVPQNLSASRPQDRQFILSSKKLLLSDSGFYLCAWSVPPHTRGHYEQYFGPGTRLTVT.

V and J are TRBV4-3 and TRBJ2-7, with no clear D. Looked up from germline, CDR1 is LGHNA and CDR2 is YSLEER. The V end was cut by 0 bases, the J end by 0 bases, with 21 bases between. This CDR3 has 19 amino acids. CDR3 bases: TGCGCCAGCAGCCAAGATCCCCATCCAGTCTACGCCGACTCCTACGAGCAGTACTTC. This sequence encodes CASSQDPHPVYADSYEQYF.

The CDR3 loop reads CAPRRVSGASYGEQYF. Here the CDR3 DNA reads TGTGCCCCCCGGCGGGTTAGCGGTGCTTCCTACGGCGAGCAGTACTTC. This sequence joins TRBV7-2 and TRBJ2-7, with D perhaps TRBD2 (6 bases). Germline V lookup: CDR1 SGHTA, CDR2 FQGNSA. The CDR3 runs 16 residues. Trimming took 11 bases from V and 6 from J, leaving 29 bases between them.

The chain uses TRBV2 and TRBJ2-6; unclear D gene. Germline V CDR1 and CDR2: SNHLY, FYNNEI. The ends were cut back, 4 bases at V and 0 bases at J, with 10 bases in the middle. The CDR3 extends over 16 amino acids. CDR3 sequence: CASSGPASSGANVLTF. The CDR3 DNA follows: TGTGCCAGCAGTGGACCCGCCAGCTCTGGGGCCAACGTCCTGACTTTC.

The gene calls are TRBV5-4 and TRBJ2-3; 8 bases match TRBD2. This CDR3 spans 16 amino acids. J was trimmed by 3 bases and V by 2 bases; bases with no gene match: 8. Germline V gives CDR1 SGHNT, CDR2 YYREEE (reference sequence). The CDR3 DNA sequence: TGTGCCAGCAGCTTAAAGCGGGAGTGGGGGACAGATACGCAGTATTTT. It yields the protein CASSLKREWGTDTQYF. Supplemented by reference TRBV5-4 and TRBJ2-3, the full variable domain reads ETGVTQSPTHLIKTRGQQVTLRCSSQSGHNTVSWYQQALGQGPQFIFQYYREEENGRGNFPPRFSGLQFPNYSSELNVNALELDDSALYLCASSLKREWGTDTQYFGPGTRLTVL.

The rearrangement joins TRBV5-4 to TRBJ2-3; the match to TRBD2 covers 14 bases. V trimming: 4 bases; J trimming: 1 base; junction bases outside the gene matches: 11. The CDR3 contains 19 residues. Germline loops: CDR1 SGHNT, CDR2 YYREEE (reference sequence). CDR3 sequence (DNA): TGTGCCAGCAGCCAAGGGACTAGCGGGAGACCGTTTCGCACAGATACGCAGTATTTT. Its translation is CASSQGTSGRPFRTDTQYF.

The chain recombines TRBV6-5 with TRBJ1-1; no reliable D call. Trimming took off 2 bases at V and 1 base at J, with 11 bases between the two ends. Germline V gene sequence: CDR1 MNHEY, CDR2 SVGAGI. The CDR3 sequence is 15 residues long. CDR3 amino acids: CASSYHREPNTEAFF. CDR3 nucleotides: TGTGCCAGCAGTTACCATAGGGAACCGAACACTGAAGCTTTCTTT.

The rearrangement uses TRBV5-6 and TRBJ2-1, with 8 nucleotides matching TRBD2. The germline V gene encodes CDR1 SGHDT and CDR2 YYEEEE. J gave up 1 base and V 6 bases, and 9 bases lay outside the gene matches. This CDR3 is built from 16 residues. CDR3 loop: CASTLLAGPSYNEQFF. The CDR3 DNA reads as TGTGCCAGCACCCTATTAGCGGGACCTTCCTACAATGAGCAGTTCTTC.

This clone was seen a few times. The chain joins TRBV19 to TRBJ1-4, with a tentative D call TRBD1 (5 bases). This CDR3 region has 15 residues. The germline CDR1 and CDR2 sequences are LNHDA and SQIVND (reference sequence). V was shortened by 6 bases and J by 2 bases, with 13 bases between the two germline ends. The CDR3 DNA reads TGTGCCAGTAGAAAACCAGGGTACACTAATGAAAAACTGTTTTTT. This codes for CASRKPGYTNEKLFF.

The chain recombines TRBV23-1 with TRBJ2-3; D is ambiguous. TRBV23-1 has ORF status, its function being uncertain. The CDR3 has 9 residues. V was trimmed by 11 bases and J by 5 bases, leaving 5 bases between them. The CDR3 loop is CAGEDTQYF. The CDR3 DNA sequence: TGCGCCGGGGAAGATACGCAGTATTTT.

The chain employs TRBV29-1 and TRBJ1-3, with 9 bases that match TRBD1. V was pared by 1 base and J by 0 bases, with 13 bases of the junction left unmatched. Germline assignment: CDR1 SQVTM and CDR2 ANQGSEA. CDR3 length: 19 amino acids. CDR3 loop: CSVEVTLGTGFCSGNTIYF. The CDR3 region has the DNA TGCAGCGTTGAAGTCACCCTGGGGACAGGGTTCTGCTCTGGAAACACCATATATTTT.

Turning to this clone: Other DNA sequences from this sample encode an identical CDR3 as well. The chain uses TRBV15 and TRBJ2-7; D tentatively fits TRBD1 or TRBD2 (5 bases each). V was trimmed by 0 bases and J by 1 base, leaving 7 bases between them. The germline V gene has CDR1 LNHNV and CDR2 YYDKDF (reference sequence). The CDR3 is made up of 14 amino acids. The CDR3 spells CATSRDGGSYEQYF. The CDR3 DNA sequence: TGTGCCACCAGCAGAGATGGGGGTTCCTACGAGCAGTACTTC. Full variable domain (outside the CDR3, taken from reference TRBV15 and TRBJ2-7): DAMVIQNPRYQVTQFGKPVTLSCSQTLNHNVMYWYQQKSSQAPKLLFHYYDKDFNNEADTPDNFQSRRPNTSFCFLDIRSPGLGDTAMYLCATSRDGGSYEQYFGPGTRLTVT.

The chain joins TRBV28 to TRBJ1-3; no reliable D call. V was trimmed by 6 bases and J by 2 bases, leaving 11 bases between them. CDR1 and CDR2 from the germline V gene are MDHEN and SYDVKM. CDR3 length: 14 amino acids. The CDR3 DNA reads as TGTGCCAGCAGCCCCGGATCCACTGGAAACACCATATATTTT. This codes for CASSPGSTGNTIYF.